The 17 T cell receptor beta chains below were found in one sample sequenced in a study of blood T cell repertoires in COVID-19 (dated by TCRdb to about 2020). Libraries were made using the immunoSEQ multiplex PCR assay. TCRdb provides this immuneACCESS table in a form limited to in-frame rearrangements. Some clones are lacking; in checked studies, under half of them reflect an unresolved V gene, and why the rest are absent is not known. Across this sample there are 150,000 to 200,000 clones, with approximately 84% seen only once. The biggest ten clones account for approximately 15% of the sample. Sequencing was performed on peripheral blood. These receptors came from a woman aged 80 or older with acute or convalescent COVID-19.

The V gene is TRBV19, the J gene TRBJ1-2; 9 positions match TRBD1. This CDR3 region has 14 residues. The germline CDR1 and CDR2 sequences are LNHDA and SQIVND (reference sequence). Trimming removed 6 bases from V and 4 bases from J; junction bases left unmatched: 6. For the CDR3, the DNA is TGTGCCAGTAGGGAACAGGGGGCCGGCTATGGCTACACCTTC. Translating gives CASREQGAGYGYTF.

The gene calls are TRBV6-1 and TRBJ2-7; weak D call: TRBD1 (6 bases). The CDR3 covers 14 residues. CDR1 is MNHNS and CDR2 is SASEGT in the germline V gene. Trimming shortened V by 2 bases and J by 3 bases, and 11 bases separated the two germline ends. The CDR3 region has the DNA TGTGCCAGCAGTGAAACAGGACAGATCTACGAGCAGTACTTC. Amino acid sequence: CASSETGQIYEQYF.

This clone came up many times. The chain combines TRBV3-1 (or the pseudogene TRBV3-2) with TRBJ2-2; 7 nucleotides align to TRBD2. The germline V gene encodes CDR1 LGHDT and CDR2 YNNKEL (reference sequence). V gave up 0 bases and J gave up 3 bases; unmatched junction bases: 7. The CDR3 covers 17 residues. CDR3 in amino acids: CASSQERIAGDTGELFF. The CDR3, as DNA: TGTGCCAGCAGCCAAGAGAGAATAGCGGGCGACACCGGGGAGCTGTTTTTT.

The chain has TRBV7-6 and TRBJ1-3, with TRBD1 matching over 9 bases. The length of the CDR3 is 15 residues. After removal of 5 bases from V and 3 bases from J, the junction contained 5 bases not matched to a gene. Germline CDR1 and CDR2: SGHVS and FNYEAQ. Here the CDR3 reads CASSLTGGFGNTIYF. Here the CDR3 DNA reads TGTGCCAGCAGCCTGACAGGGGGATTTGGAAACACCATATATTTT.

The chain carries TRBV11-2 and TRBJ2-5, with D uncertain. Trimming shortened V by 1 base and J by 9 bases, and 9 bases separated the two germline ends. CDR3 size: 12 residues. Looked up from germline, CDR1 is SGHAT and CDR2 is FQNNGV. CDR3 protein: CASSLAGSAQYF. The DNA for the CDR3 is TGTGCCAGCAGCTTAGCCGGGTCGGCCCAGTACTTC.

The V gene is TRBV28, the J gene TRBJ1-5; 8 nucleotides align to TRBD1. V lost 10 bases, J lost 14 bases, and 10 bases stayed unmatched. Germline V CDR1 and CDR2: MDHEN, SYDVKM. This CDR3 contains 11 residues. Here the CDR3 reads CATWTGQGEHF. The DNA for the CDR3 is TGTGCCACTTGGACAGGGCAGGGCGAGCATTTT.

This chain connects TRBV7-2 to TRBJ1-6, with TRBD1 as a possible D gene (6 bases). The ends were cut back, 5 bases at V and 0 bases at J, with 20 bases in the middle. CDR1 and CDR2 from the germline V gene are SGHTA and FQGNSA. CDR3 length equals 19 residues. The chain's CDR3 is CASSQRDILLSSYNSPLHF. CDR3 nucleotides: TGTGCCAGCAGCCAACGGGACATACTATTAAGCTCCTATAATTCACCCCTCCACTTT. The variable domain in full, with the rest retrieved from reference TRBV7-2 and TRBJ1-6, is GAGVSQSPSNKVTEKGKDVELRCDPISGHTALYWYRQSLGQGLEFLIYFQGNSAPDKSGLPSDRFSAERTGGSVSTLTIQRTQQEDSAVYLCASSQRDILLSSYNSPLHFGNGTRLTVT.

The chain recombines TRBV9 with TRBJ2-3; 8 nucleotides line up with TRBD2. Germline CDR1 and CDR2: SGDLS and YYNGEE. The J segment lost 0 bases and the V segment lost 0 bases, leaving 9 bases of the junction unmatched. There are 18 residues in the CDR3. CDR3 nucleotides: TGTGCCAGCAGCGTAGGTCTAGCGGGTACCACTAGCACAGATACGCAGTATTTT. The encoded protein is CASSVGLAGTTSTDTQYF.

V gene TRBV28 combines with J gene TRBJ2-4; 12 bases align to TRBD2. V lost 4 bases and J lost 8; bases outside the gene matches: 6. This CDR3 has 15 residues. Germline V gene sequence: CDR1 MDHEN, CDR2 SYDVKM. The DNA for the CDR3 is TGTGCCAGCAGTTCCCTAGCGGGAGGGAGATACATTCAGTACTTC. Its protein is CASSSLAGGRYIQYF.

This chain connects TRBV3-1 (or the pseudogene TRBV3-2) to TRBJ2-5, with D possibly TRBD2 on 6 matching bases. Trimming cost V 7 bases and J 0 bases, with 12 bases left between them. The CDR3 loop spans 14 amino acids. Germline CDR1 reads LGHDT; CDR2 reads YNNKEL (reference sequence). As DNA, the CDR3 is TGTGCCAGCACCCAGTGGGGGGACCAAGAGACCCAGTACTTC. The encoded protein is CASTQWGDQETQYF.

This chain connects TRBV5-1 to TRBJ2-7, with TRBD2 as a possible D gene (6 bases). Trimming removed 5 bases from V and 2 bases from J, with 14 bases in between. The CDR3 is 14 amino acids. The germline V gene has CDR1 SGHRS and CDR2 YFSETQ. CDR3 in DNA: TGCGCCAGCAGACTTGCGGGGTCCGCCTACGAGCAGTACTTC. Protein product: CASRLAGSAYEQYF.

V usage is TRBV7-3 and J usage is TRBJ2-1; 12 bases align to TRBD2. CDR1 is SGHTA and CDR2 is FQGTGA in the germline V gene. The V segment lost 2 bases and the J segment 4 bases; nucleotides outside the gene matches: 9. CDR3 length equals 18 residues. The CDR3 DNA is TGTGCCAGCAGCTTAGGCACCCTAGCGGGAGGGTCATACAATGAGCAGTTCTTC. It yields the protein CASSLGTLAGGSYNEQFF.

The V call is TRBV30, the J call TRBJ1-5, with 7 nucleotides matching TRBD1. Germline V CDR1 and CDR2: GTSNPN, SVGIG (reference sequence). The CDR3 consists of 14 residues. With 0 bases clipped from V and 2 bases from J, the junction kept 1 base outside the gene matches. The CDR3 DNA reads TGTGCCTGGAGTGTAGGGACAGGCAATCAGCCCCAGCATTTT. Residues: CAWSVGTGNQPQHF. Variable domain in full (rest from reference TRBV30 and TRBJ1-5): SQTIHQWPATLVQPVGSPLSLECTVEGTSNPNLYWYRQAAGRGLQLLFYSVGIGQISSEVPQNLSASRPQDRQFILSSKKLLLSDSGFYLCAWSVGTGNQPQHFGDGTRLSIL.

J is TRBJ2-1 and V is TRBV19; 8 bases map to TRBD1. Germline V gives CDR1 LNHDA, CDR2 SQIVND (reference sequence). V gave up 4 bases and J gave up 9 bases; unmatched junction bases: 8. This CDR3 spans 14 amino acids. CDR3: CASSTGQGAGEQFF. DNA of the CDR3: TGTGCCAGTAGTACCGGACAGGGCGCGGGTGAGCAGTTCTTC.

Comment on this clone: Germline and junction disagree at one end, which may indicate a read error. V and J are TRBV5-5 and TRBJ2-4; possible D gene TRBD1, 6 bases. CDR3 length: 16 residues. Per germline, CDR1 SGHKS and CDR2 YYEKEE (reference sequence). The CDR3 coding sequence is TGTGCCAGCAGGTTGGGGGCATACCTAGCCAAAAACATTCAGTACTTC. Protein product: CASRLGAYLAKNIQYF.

This clone was recorded once. This sequence joins TRBV13 and TRBJ2-5; 8 bases agree with TRBD2. Germline trimming cut 2 bases from V and 5 bases from J; bases unmatched to any gene: 7. The germline V gene has CDR1 PRHDT and CDR2 FYEKMQ (reference sequence). There are 15 residues in the CDR3. CDR3 loop: CASSLKRGGVETQYF. The CDR3 DNA is TGTGCCAGCAGCTTAAAACGGGGGGGCGTGGAGACCCAGTACTTC.

The chain employs TRBV3-1 (or the pseudogene TRBV3-2) and TRBJ1-2; D gene uncertain. Germline V gives CDR1 LGHDT, CDR2 YNNKEL (reference sequence). The CDR3 sequence is 15 residues long. Trimming stripped 1 base from V and 5 bases from J, with 14 bases between. In nucleotides, the CDR3 is TGTGCCAGCAGCCAAGGCTCAAGGAGGGTTTATGGCTACACCTTC. Its protein product is CASSQGSRRVYGYTF.